Following are 3 T cell receptor beta chains from one sample sequenced in a study of shared clonotypes between healthy human individuals. Profiled with immunoSEQ multiplex PCR; TCRdb holds only in-frame clones, not every one. Altogether about 2 million clones are present, 85% to 95% being singletons, with the ten largest covering 0.13%. Input material: naive CD4+ T cells sorted from blood. Sample subset: CD45RA+ positively selected. Receptor source: a man younger than 35 in good health.

This chain connects TRBV5-1 to TRBJ2-7, with 8 bases fitting TRBD2. CDR3 length: 16 amino acids. J gave up 0 bases and V 4 bases, and 9 bases lay outside the gene matches. Germline assignment: CDR1 SGHRS and CDR2 YFSETQ. CDR3 in DNA: TGCGCCAGCAGCCTCATGACCAGCGGGGGCTCCTACGAGCAGTACTTC. Its translation is CASSLMTSGGSYEQYF.

On this clone: This sample also contains other DNA sequences that code for the same CDR3. The rearrangement joins TRBV5-1 to TRBJ2-7; no firm D call. CDR3 length equals 13 residues. Between the trimmed V and J ends, which lost 0 bases and 4 bases, there was a span of 8 bases. Germline V gene sequence: CDR1 SGHRS, CDR2 YFSETQ. Here the CDR3 reads CASSLGPGYEQYF. CDR3 nucleotide sequence: TGCGCCAGCAGCTTGGGCCCGGGTTACGAGCAGTACTTC.

The V call is TRBV29-1, the J call TRBJ2-7, with D possibly being TRBD1 or TRBD2 (6 bases each). The germline V gene encodes CDR1 SQVTM and CDR2 ANQGSEA. The germline V and J ends were trimmed by 8 bases and 6 bases, with 17 bases remaining between them. The CDR3 consists of 12 residues. The CDR3 DNA is TGCAGCCTCAGGACAGTGGGGGGCGAGCAGTACTTC. Amino acid sequence: CSLRTVGGEQYF.